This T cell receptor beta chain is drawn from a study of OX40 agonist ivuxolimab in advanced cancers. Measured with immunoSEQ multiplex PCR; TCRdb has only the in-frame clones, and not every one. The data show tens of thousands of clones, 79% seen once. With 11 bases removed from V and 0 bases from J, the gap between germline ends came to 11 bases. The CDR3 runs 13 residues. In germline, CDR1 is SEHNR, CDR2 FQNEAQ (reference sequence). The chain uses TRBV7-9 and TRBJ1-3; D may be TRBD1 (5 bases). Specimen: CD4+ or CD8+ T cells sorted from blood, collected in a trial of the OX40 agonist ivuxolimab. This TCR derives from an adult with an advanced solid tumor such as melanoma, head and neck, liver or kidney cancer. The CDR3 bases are TGTGCCGGGGGGACGGGCTCTGGAAACACCATATATTTT. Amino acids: CAGGTGSGNTIYF.